The 23 T cell receptor beta chains given below trace back to one sample, sequenced in a study of blood T cells in healthy people across ages. Using a J-beta primer mix together with a sample-barcoded 5' primer, a second PCR was run for about 6 to 12 cycles. TCRdb reanalysed the 5' RACE reads using MiXCR and keeps one entry per CDR3 protein. The sample consists of about 640,000 distinct CDR3 sequences, approximately 59% of them appearing once. Sequencing was done on a sample of blood. These receptor sequences come from a man in his 60s in good health.

This clonotype showed up just a few times. The V call is TRBV14, the J call TRBJ2-1, with D perhaps TRBD1 (5 bases). The CDR3 runs to 15 residues. Trimming took off 4 bases at V and 7 bases at J, with 17 bases between the two ends. Germline assignment: CDR1 SGHDN and CDR2 FVKESK. The chain's CDR3 is CASSPLIAGYNEQFF. The CDR3 DNA is TGTGCCAGCAGCCCTCTCATAGCAGGGTATAATGAGCAGTTCTTC. Variable domain in full (rest from reference TRBV14 and TRBJ2-1): EAGVTQFPSHSVIEKGQTVTLRCDPISGHDNLYWYRRVMGKEIKFLLHFVKESKQDESGMPNNRFLAERTGGTYSTLKVQPAELEDSGVYFCASSPLIAGYNEQFFGPGTRLTVL.

Only a few counts were recorded for this clonotype. The CDR3 loop is CASRGDRMHSGANVLTF. CDR3 nucleotide sequence: TGTGCCAGCAGGGGGGACAGGATGCACTCTGGGGCCAACGTCCTGACTTTC. This chain links TRBV2 with TRBJ2-6; TRBD1 agrees at 8 bases. The germline CDR1 and CDR2 sequences are SNHLY and FYNNEI. The CDR3 totals 17 residues. With V trimmed by 6 bases and J by 0 bases, 7 bases remained unmatched.

This clonotype was observed a handful of times. This chain connects TRBV20-1 to TRBJ1-1; no definite D call. Trimming pared 1 base from V and 4 bases from J, leaving 4 bases between. The CDR3 extends over 11 amino acids. Germline-derived CDR1 and CDR2 are DFQATT and SNEGSKA (reference sequence). In nucleotides, the CDR3 is TGCAGTGCTAGAGTGAGCACTGAAGCTTTCTTT. Protein: CSARVSTEAFF.

The table lists this clonotype with a few counts. The chain joins TRBV7-9 to TRBJ2-5, with a tentative D call TRBD2 (6 bases). Germline V CDR1 and CDR2: SEHNR, FQNEAQ (reference sequence). The CDR3 contains 15 residues. Trimming shortened V by 5 bases and J by 2 bases, and 15 bases separated the two germline ends. CDR3: CASSPWDAGQETQYF. The CDR3 DNA is TGTGCCAGCAGCCCATGGGATGCGGGGCAAGAGACCCAGTACTTC.

This clonotype was seen a single time. J is TRBJ2-3 and V is TRBV5-1; 12 bases align to TRBD2. V shed 7 bases and J 4 bases; nucleotides not matched to a gene: 10. The V gene's germline CDR1 is SGHRS and CDR2 YFSETQ. This CDR3 spans 16 amino acids. The CDR3: CASSWSSGGASDTQYF. The CDR3 region has the DNA TGCGCCAGCTCCTGGTCTAGCGGGGGGGCCTCAGATACGCAGTATTTT. Full variable domain (rest looked up from reference TRBV5-1 and TRBJ2-3): KAGVTQTPRYLIKTRGQQVTLSCSPISGHRSVSWYQQTPGQGLQFLFEYFSETQRNKGNFPGRFSGRQFSNSRSEMNVSTLELGDSALYLCASSWSSGGASDTQYFGPGTRLTVL.

This clonotype was seen a handful of times. The chain recombines TRBV7-9 with TRBJ1-2; D ambiguous. Germline values: CDR1 SEHNR, CDR2 FQNEAQ (reference sequence). Between the trimmed V and J ends, which lost 1 base and 8 bases, there was a span of 11 bases. The CDR3 has 13 amino acids. In DNA, the CDR3 is TGTGCCAGCAGCTTAGACCGAGCTAAGGGCTACACCTTC. This translates into CASSLDRAKGYTF.

This chain uses TRBV6-5 with TRBJ2-7; a weak D match, TRBD1 (6 bases). The CDR3 contains 14 residues. The germline V and J ends were trimmed by 2 bases and 4 bases, with 12 bases remaining between them. Per germline, CDR1 MNHEY and CDR2 SVGAGI. The CDR3 nucleotides are TGTGCCAGCAGTTACAAGGACAGCCGGTACGAGCAGTACTTC. Protein sequence: CASSYKDSRYEQYF.

The V and J genes are TRBV12-3 or TRBV12-4 and TRBJ2-1, with D possibly being TRBD1 or TRBD2 (6 bases each). Trimming removed 3 bases at V and 4 bases at J, with 13 bases between. There are 15 residues in the CDR3. The CDR3 coding sequence is TGTGCCAGCAGTTTCAGGGGTGCGGGATACAATGAGCAGTTCTTC. It yields the protein CASSFRGAGYNEQFF.

There are a few counts of this clonotype. This could be a read error, since a much larger clone is one nucleotide away. This chain uses TRBV12-3 or TRBV12-4 with TRBJ2-3; D is ambiguous. CDR3 size: 14 residues. V lost 3 bases to trimming and J lost 13 bases, with 20 bases between them. The CDR3 region has the DNA TGTGCCAGCAGTTTTAGAGTGAGAGGAGATGCGGAGTATTTT. Translation: CASSFRVRGDAEYF.

This clonotype was seen a few times. The chain combines TRBV20-1 with TRBJ1-2, with D tentatively TRBD1 (5 bases). There are 13 residues in the CDR3. Trimming removed 4 bases from V and 4 bases from J, with 13 bases in between. Germline V gene lookup returns CDR1 DFQATT and CDR2 SNEGSKA (reference sequence). As DNA, the CDR3 is TGCAGTGCTAAGTCAGGGCTCGTCTATGGCTACACCTTC. Amino acid sequence: CSAKSGLVYGYTF.

This chain links TRBV5-1 with TRBJ2-5; tentatively, D is TRBD1 (5 bases). Germline CDR1 and CDR2: SGHRS and YFSETQ. This CDR3 has 16 residues. Trimming shortened V by 4 bases and J by 0 bases, and 16 bases separated the two germline ends. CDR3 DNA: TGCGCCAGCAGCAACCTTGGGGCCGGGTACCAAGAGACCCAGTACTTC. Translated: CASSNLGAGYQETQYF.

The V gene is TRBV10-3, the J gene TRBJ2-5; D call uncertain. Trimming stripped 4 bases from V and 0 bases from J, with 9 bases between. The CDR3 sequence is 14 residues long. Germline CDR1 reads ENHRY; CDR2 reads SYGVKD. CDR3 sequence: CAISVGRNQETQYF. The CDR3, as DNA: TGTGCCATCAGTGTTGGGCGGAACCAAGAGACCCAGTACTTC.

This clonotype has a single count. The V and J genes are TRBV5-1 and TRBJ2-7, with 10 bases identical to TRBD2. V shed 5 bases, J shed 2 bases, and the junction held 7 bases outside the gene matches. CDR3 length: 15 amino acids. Looked up from germline, CDR1 is SGHRS and CDR2 is YFSETQ. CDR3 amino acids: CASRLSGGAPYEQYF. CDR3 bases: TGCGCCAGCAGACTGAGCGGGGGGGCCCCCTACGAGCAGTACTTC.

This clonotype appeared a single time. The chain couples TRBV27 to TRBJ2-3; TRBD1 agrees at 10 bases. This CDR3 comprises 17 residues. CDR1 is MNHEY and CDR2 is SMNVEV in the germline V gene (reference sequence). The V and J ends lost 2 bases and 4 bases, in that order; junction bases with no gene match: 9. The CDR3 region has the DNA TGTGCCAGCAGTTTAGATCGGACAGGGGGTTCCGCAGATACGCAGTATTTT. Residues: CASSLDRTGGSADTQYF.

This clonotype turned up a few times. The rearrangement links TRBV5-1 to TRBJ2-5, with D uncertain. Trimming left V 3 bases short and J 3 bases short, with 9 bases between. This CDR3 spans 13 amino acids. Germline V gene sequence: CDR1 SGHRS, CDR2 YFSETQ. CDR3 region: CASSWAEKETQYF. In DNA, the CDR3 is TGCGCCAGCAGCTGGGCGGAGAAAGAGACCCAGTACTTC.

This clonotype was counted between two and nine times. The chain employs TRBV10-2 and TRBJ1-4; 7 bases map to TRBD1. CDR3 length equals 15 residues. Germline assignment: CDR1 WSHSY and CDR2 SAAADI. V was pared by 6 bases and J by 4 bases, with 8 bases of the junction left unmatched. The CDR3 reads CASRQSTGNNEKLFF. In nucleotides, the CDR3 is TGCGCCAGCAGACAATCGACAGGGAATAATGAAAAACTGTTTTTT.

The chain's CDR3 is CASSPGVGQPQHF. The CDR3 bases are TGTGCCAGCAGCCCAGGGGTAGGTCAGCCCCAGCATTTT. The rearrangement links TRBV6-5 to TRBJ1-5, with D possibly TRBD1 on 6 matching bases. V was shortened by 6 bases and J by 6 bases, with 12 bases between the two germline ends. The CDR3 is 13 residues long. Germline loops: CDR1 MNHEY, CDR2 SVGAGI.

V gene TRBV12-3 or TRBV12-4 combines with J gene TRBJ2-3; 10 bases align to TRBD2. Unmatched junction bases numbered 9, after V lost 0 bases and J lost 0 bases. This CDR3 has 19 amino acids. CDR3 nucleotide sequence: TGTGCCAGCAGTTTAGCGTCCGTTAGCGGGAGGTTAAGCACAGATACGCAGTATTTT. As protein: CASSLASVSGRLSTDTQYF.

The chain recombines TRBV6-2 or TRBV6-3 with TRBJ2-1, with D maybe TRBD1 (6 bases). Germline assignment: CDR1 MNHEY and CDR2 SVGEGT. There are 13 residues in the CDR3. Trimming cost V 1 base and J 5 bases, with 6 bases left between them. As DNA, the CDR3 is TGTGCCAGCAGTTACTGGACAGACAATGAGCAGTTCTTC. Amino acids: CASSYWTDNEQFF.

A few counts support this clonotype. The chain employs TRBV20-1 and TRBJ2-1, with 8 bases lining up with TRBD1. The germline V gene has CDR1 DFQATT and CDR2 SNEGSKA (reference sequence). Losses at the gene ends were 5 bases for V and 4 bases for J; bases not matched to a gene: 13. This CDR3 is built from 16 residues. The chain's CDR3 is CSAPPDRDRRYNEQFF. As DNA, the CDR3 is TGCAGTGCTCCGCCCGACCGGGACAGGAGATACAATGAGCAGTTCTTC.

This chain joins TRBV5-1 and TRBJ2-7, with no clear D. Germline-derived CDR1 and CDR2 are SGHRS and YFSETQ. The CDR3 totals 15 residues. Trimming removed 4 bases from V and 3 bases from J, with 17 bases in between. Written as DNA, the CDR3 is TGCGCCAGCAGCCCACTTGGGTCGGTGAACTACGAGCAGTACTTC. It specifies CASSPLGSVNYEQYF.

The V call is TRBV6-2 or TRBV6-3, the J call TRBJ2-5, with a possible D match to TRBD2 (5 bases). The CDR3 is 15 residues long. The V gene's germline CDR1 is MNHEY and CDR2 SVGEGT. The V and J ends lost 2 bases and 4 bases respectively, with 14 bases between them. CDR3 coding DNA: TGTGCCAGCAGTTACGGGGTGTCTAGCCCAGAGACCCAGTACTTC. Its translation is CASSYGVSSPETQYF.

This clonotype was observed many times. J is TRBJ2-4 and V is TRBV5-1, with D possibly being TRBD1 (7 bases). V dropped 5 bases and J dropped 1 base, with 13 bases sitting between them. The germline V gene has CDR1 SGHRS and CDR2 YFSETQ. The CDR3 spans 15 residues. CDR3 protein: CASSQTGRAKNIQYF. CDR3 DNA sequence: TGCGCCAGCAGTCAGACAGGGAGGGCCAAAAACATTCAGTACTTC.